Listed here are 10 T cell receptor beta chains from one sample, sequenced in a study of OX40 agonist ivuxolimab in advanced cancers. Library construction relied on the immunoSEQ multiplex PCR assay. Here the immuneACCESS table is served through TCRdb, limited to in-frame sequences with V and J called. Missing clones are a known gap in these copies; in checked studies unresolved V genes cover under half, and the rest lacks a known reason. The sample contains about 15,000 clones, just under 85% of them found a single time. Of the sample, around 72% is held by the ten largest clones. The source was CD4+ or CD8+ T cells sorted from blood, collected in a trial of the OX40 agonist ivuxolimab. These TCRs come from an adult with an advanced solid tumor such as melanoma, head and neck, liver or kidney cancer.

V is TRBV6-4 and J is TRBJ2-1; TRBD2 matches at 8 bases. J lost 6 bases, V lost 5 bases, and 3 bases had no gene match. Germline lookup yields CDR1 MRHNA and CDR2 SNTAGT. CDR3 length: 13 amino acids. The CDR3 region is CASSPGTSNEQFF. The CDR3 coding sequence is TGTGCCAGCAGTCCCGGGACTAGCAATGAGCAGTTCTTC.

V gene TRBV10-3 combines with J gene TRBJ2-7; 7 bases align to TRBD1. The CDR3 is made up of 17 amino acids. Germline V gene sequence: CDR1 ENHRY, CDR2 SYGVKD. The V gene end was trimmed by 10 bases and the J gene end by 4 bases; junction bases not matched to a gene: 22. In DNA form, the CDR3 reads TGTGCCAGCAGCGAGTTCGAAAGCCCCGGGACAGAATACGAGCAGTACTTC. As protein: CASSEFESPGTEYEQYF.

DNA for the CDR3: TGCGCCAGCAGCCAGCGGGCCGGGGTAAGCACAGATACGCAGTATTTT. Amino acids: CASSQRAGVSTDTQYF. The V gene is TRBV4-1, the J gene TRBJ2-3, with D possibly matching TRBD2 (5 bases). The CDR3 extends over 16 amino acids. CDR1 and CDR2 (germline): MGHRA, YSYEKL. V was clipped by 3 bases and J by 0 bases, with 13 bases between them.

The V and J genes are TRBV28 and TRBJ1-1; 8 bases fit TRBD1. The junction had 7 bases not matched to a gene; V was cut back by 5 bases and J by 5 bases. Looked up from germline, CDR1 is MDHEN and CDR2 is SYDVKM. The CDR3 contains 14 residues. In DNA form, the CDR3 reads TGTGCCAGCAGTCTCGGACAGGGCGGTACTGAAGCTTTCTTT. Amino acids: CASSLGQGGTEAFF. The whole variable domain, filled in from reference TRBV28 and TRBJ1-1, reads DVKVTQSSRYLVKRTGEKVFLECVQDMDHENMFWYRQDPGLGLRLIYFSYDVKMKEKGDIPEGYSVSREKKERFSLILESASTNQTSMYLCASSLGQGGTEAFFGQGTRLTVV.

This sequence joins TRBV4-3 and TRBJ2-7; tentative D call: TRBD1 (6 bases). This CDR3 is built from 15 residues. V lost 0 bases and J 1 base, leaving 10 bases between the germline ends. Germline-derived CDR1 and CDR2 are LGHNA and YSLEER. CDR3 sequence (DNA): TGCGCCAGCAGCCAAGAAGGGACACTATCCTACGAGCAGTACTTC. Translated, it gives CASSQEGTLSYEQYF.

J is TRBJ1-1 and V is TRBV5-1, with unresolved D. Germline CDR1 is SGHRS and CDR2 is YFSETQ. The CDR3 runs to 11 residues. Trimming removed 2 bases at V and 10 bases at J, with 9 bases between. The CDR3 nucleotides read TGCGCCAGCAGCTTCTGGGCGGGAGCTTTCTTT. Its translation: CASSFWAGAFF.

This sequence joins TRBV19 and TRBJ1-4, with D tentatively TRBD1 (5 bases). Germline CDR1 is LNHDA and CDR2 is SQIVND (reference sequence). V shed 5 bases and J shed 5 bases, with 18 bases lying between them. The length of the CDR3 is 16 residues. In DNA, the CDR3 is TGTGCCAGTAGTTACGGGACGGGCAGGGCCAATGAAAAACTGTTTTTT. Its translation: CASSYGTGRANEKLFF.

As DNA, the CDR3 is TGTGCCAGCAGCTACCTCGCGGGATTGGAAGAGACCCAGTACTTC. Its translation: CASSYLAGLEETQYF. This chain links TRBV7-2 with TRBJ2-5, with D tentatively TRBD2 (6 bases). Germline CDR1 is SGHTA and CDR2 is FQGNSA. V lost 4 bases and J 3 bases, leaving 15 bases between the germline ends. The CDR3 runs 15 residues.

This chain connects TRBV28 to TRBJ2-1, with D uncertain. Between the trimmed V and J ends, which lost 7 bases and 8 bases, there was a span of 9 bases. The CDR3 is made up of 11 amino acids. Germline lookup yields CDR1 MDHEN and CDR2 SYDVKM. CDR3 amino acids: CASIGFDEQFF. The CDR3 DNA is TGTGCCAGCATTGGTTTCGATGAGCAGTTCTTC.

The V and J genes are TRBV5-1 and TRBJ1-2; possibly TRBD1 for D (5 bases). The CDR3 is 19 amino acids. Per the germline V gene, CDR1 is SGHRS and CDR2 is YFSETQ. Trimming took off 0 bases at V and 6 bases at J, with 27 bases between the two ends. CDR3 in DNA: TGCGCCAGCAGCTTGGTTCATACAGTCAACATGGGGGAGACTAATGGCTACACCTTC. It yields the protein CASSLVHTVNMGETNGYTF.